This T cell receptor (beta chain) was retrieved from a study of cytomegalovirus exposure and HLA in healthy donors. Study conclusions and caveats: Among TCR beta chains of equal frequency, HLA-associated ones were more clonally expanded in a later analysis.

With regard to this clone: The antigen is undetermined.

It was with 60 Vbeta and 13 Jbeta primers that the PCR ran. Libraries were prepared by immunoSEQ multiplex PCR; TCRdb keeps only in-frame clonotypes and omits some of them. The sample has approximately 170,000 clones, about three quarters seen once. This CDR3 is built from 13 residues. Germline CDR1 is MDHEN and CDR2 is SYDVKM. Germline trimming cut 10 bases from V and 8 bases from J; bases unmatched to any gene: 7. Sequencing was done on a sample of PBMCs. The sequence was collected from a man younger than 35 in good health and CMV-seropositive. The gene calls are TRBV28 and TRBJ1-6, with 8 nucleotides matching TRBD1. In nucleotides, the CDR3 is TGTGCCACCCAGGGGGCGCAGGATTCACCCCTCCACTTT. As protein: CATQGAQDSPLHF. Full variable domain (missing parts from reference TRBV28 and TRBJ1-6): DVKVTQSSRYLVKRTGEKVFLECVQDMDHENMFWYRQDPGLGLRLIYFSYDVKMKEKGDIPEGYSVSREKKERFSLILESASTNQTSMYLCATQGAQDSPLHFGNGTRLTVT.